This is a list of T cell receptor beta chains from one sample in a study of blood T cell repertoires in COVID-19. TCRdb's table, derived via immunoSEQ multiplex PCR, lists solely in-frame clones and lacks some. This sample has 150,000 to 200,000 clones, with 83% found just once. Source material: peripheral blood. Every receptor here comes from a woman older than 75 with acute or convalescent COVID-19. The CDR3 runs from the conserved cysteine through the conserved F or W. The D gene is left open where the match is weak. The size entry is marked missing in some rows and otherwise reads once, few, many or a size class.

TRBJ2-2 | TRBV12-5 | TRBD1 | . | TGTGCTAGTGGTCAAAGACAGGGGGCGGCCGGGGAGCTGTTTTTT | CASGQRQGAAGELFF
TRBJ1-4 | TRBV29-1 | TRBD1 | . | TGCAGCCACGGGACAGTTAATGAAAAACTGTTTTTT | CSHGTVNEKLFF
TRBJ2-1 | TRBV12-3/TRBV12-4 | TRBD1 | . | TGTGCCAGCAGTTTAGGCGGGGACAGGGAGCAGTTCTTC | CASSLGGDREQFF
TRBJ1-5 | TRBV19 | . | . | TGTGCCAGTGACTTCGGGGGAACACGCCAGCCCCAGCATTTT | CASDFGGTRQPQHF
TRBJ1-5 | TRBV28 | TRBD1 | . | TGTGCCAGCAGCTCAGGGGGCGCAGGGCAGCCCCAGCATTTT | CASSSGGAGQPQHF
TRBJ1-2 | TRBV7-2 | . | . | TGTGCCAGCACAGGACAAGACAACTATGGCTACACCTTC | CASTGQDNYGYTF
TRBJ2-2 | TRBV18 | TRBD1 | . | TGTGCCAGCTCCCAAGGACAGGTTAACACCGGGGAGCTGTTTTTT | CASSQGQVNTGELFF
TRBJ2-1 | TRBV18 | . | . | TGTGCCAGCTCACCAGGAGGCGGAGGGGTGAATGAGCAGTTCTTC | CASSPGGGGVNEQFF
TRBJ2-3 | TRBV7-3 | TRBD2 | . | TGTGCCAGCAGCTTAAACCAAGCGGGGGGGCCCACAGATACGCAGTATTTT | CASSLNQAGGPTDTQYF
TRBJ1-1 | TRBV5-1 | . | . | TGCGCCAGCAGCTCAGATGGCAGGCGGAACACTGAAGCTTTCTTT | CASSSDGRRNTEAFF
TRBJ2-5 | TRBV28 | . | . | TGTGCCAGCAGTTCCTACGACGGACTTCAAGAGACCCAGTACTTC | CASSSYDGLQETQYF
TRBJ1-1 | TRBV29-1 | . | . | TGCAGCGTTTTAACAGGGAGTCCTGAAGCTTTCTTT | CSVLTGSPEAFF
TRBJ2-5 | TRBV5-4 | . | . | TGTGCCAGCAGCTTGGGGGGCTCCGAAGAGACCCAGTACTTC | CASSLGGSEETQYF
TRBJ1-6 | TRBV7-3 | TRBD1 | once | TGTGCCAGCAGCCAATCAGGGGGCCGGCGGGATTCACCCCTCCACTTT | CASSQSGGRRDSPLHF
TRBJ2-4 | TRBV4-2 | . | . | TGTGCCAGCAGCCAAGATGTAGGGCCTGCCCGGAGGGGCAAAAACATTCAGTACTTC | CASSQDVGPARRGKNIQYF
TRBJ1-1 | TRBV3-1/TRBV3-2 | . | . | TGTGCCAGCAGCCAGGGGGCTCGAGCTTTCTTT | CASSQGARAFF
TRBJ2-7 | TRBV28 | . | . | TGTGCCAGCACCATCTCCCTCACTCGCTACGAGCAGTACTTC | CASTISLTRYEQYF